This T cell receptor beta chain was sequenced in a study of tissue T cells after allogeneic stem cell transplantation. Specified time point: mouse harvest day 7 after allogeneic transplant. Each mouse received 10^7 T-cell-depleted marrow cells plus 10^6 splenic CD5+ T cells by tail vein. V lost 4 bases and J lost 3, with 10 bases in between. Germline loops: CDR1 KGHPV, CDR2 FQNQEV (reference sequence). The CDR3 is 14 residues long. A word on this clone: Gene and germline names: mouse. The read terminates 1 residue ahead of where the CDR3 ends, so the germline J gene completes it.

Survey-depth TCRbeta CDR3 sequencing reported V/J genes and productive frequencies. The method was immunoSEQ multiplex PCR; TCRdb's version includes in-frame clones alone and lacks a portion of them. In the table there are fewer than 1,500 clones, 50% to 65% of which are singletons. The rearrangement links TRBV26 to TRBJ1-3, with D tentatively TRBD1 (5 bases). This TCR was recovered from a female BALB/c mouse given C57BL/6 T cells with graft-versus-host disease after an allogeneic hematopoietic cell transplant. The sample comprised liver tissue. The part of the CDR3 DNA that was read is TGTGCCAGCAGTCGCGGGGCGGGTGGAAATACGCTCTAT. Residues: CASSRGAGGNTLY. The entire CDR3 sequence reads CASSRGAGGNTLYF.